Presented here are 18 T cell receptor beta chains from one specimen sequenced in a study of PD-1 blockade in classical Hodgkin lymphoma. After autologous stem cell transplantation all patients relapsed, and prior brentuximab vedotin exposure differed between cohorts. Sequenced by immunoSEQ multiplex PCR; TCRdb stores in-frame clones only, minus some. The sample holds about 100,000 clones, roughly nine tenths seen once. The sequencing used peripheral blood mononuclear cells (PBMCs), collected before the second cycle of nivolumab. These receptors came from a human donor with classical Hodgkin lymphoma.

This chain connects TRBV5-1 to TRBJ2-7; the D is unclear. Germline V gene data show CDR1 as SGHRS and CDR2 as YFSETQ. Between the trimmed V and J ends, which lost 0 bases and 3 bases, there was a span of 10 bases. The CDR3 spans 14 residues. CDR3 protein: CASSLEGSSYEQYF. The CDR3 region has the DNA TGCGCCAGCAGCTTGGAGGGTAGCAGCTACGAGCAGTACTTC. Full variable domain (outside the CDR3, taken from reference TRBV5-1 and TRBJ2-7): KAGVTQTPRYLIKTRGQQVTLSCSPISGHRSVSWYQQTPGQGLQFLFEYFSETQRNKGNFPGRFSGRQFSNSRSEMNVSTLELGDSALYLCASSLEGSSYEQYFGPGTRLTVT.

This clone has only one observation. This chain connects TRBV30 to TRBJ1-5; 9 bases match TRBD1. CDR3 length equals 16 residues. V lost 5 bases, J lost 0 bases, and 8 bases stayed unmatched. Germline lookup yields CDR1 GTSNPN and CDR2 SVGIG (reference sequence). The CDR3 reads CAWADRGADSNQPQHF. CDR3 DNA sequence: TGTGCCTGGGCGGACAGGGGCGCCGATAGCAATCAGCCCCAGCATTTT.

V gene TRBV2 combines with J gene TRBJ1-4; possible D gene TRBD1, 6 bases. The V end was cut by 5 bases, the J end by 4 bases, with 17 bases between. The CDR3 has 16 amino acids. Germline V gene sequence: CDR1 SNHLY, CDR2 FYNNEI. The CDR3 bases are TGTGCCAGCAGTTCCCCAGGGGACTTCGGTAATGAAAAACTGTTTTTT. Amino acids: CASSSPGDFGNEKLFF.

V gene TRBV2 combines with J gene TRBJ2-7; TRBD2 matches 10 bases. V shed 7 bases, J shed 12 bases, and the junction held 15 bases outside the gene matches. The germline V gene has CDR1 SNHLY and CDR2 FYNNEI. The CDR3 runs 14 residues. The CDR3 sequence: CASTGTSASRGLYF. The CDR3 region has the DNA TGTGCCAGCACCGGGACTAGCGCCAGCCGGGGATTGTACTTC. Looking up the rest from reference TRBV2 and TRBJ2-7 gives the full variable domain: EPEVTQTPSHQVTQMGQEVILRCVPISNHLYFYWYRQILGQKVEFLVSFYNNEISEKSEIFDDQFSVERPDGSNFTLKIRSTKLEDSAMYFCASTGTSASRGLYFGPGTRLTVT.

The rearrangement uses TRBV5-5 and TRBJ2-1; D is possibly TRBD2 (6 bases). V was pared by 4 bases and J by 3 bases, with 14 bases between. The CDR3 has 15 amino acids. Germline V gives CDR1 SGHKS, CDR2 YYEKEE (reference sequence). The CDR3 reads CASSPRLEVYNEQFF. The CDR3 coding sequence is TGTGCCAGCAGCCCGCGACTAGAGGTCTACAATGAGCAGTTCTTC.

The chain uses TRBV5-1 and TRBJ2-3; D might be TRBD2 (6 bases). The V gene lost 5 bases and the J gene lost 5 bases, with 9 bases spanning the gap. CDR1 and CDR2 (germline): SGHRS, YFSETQ. The CDR3 covers 12 residues. The CDR3 protein is CASRGGVDTQYF. CDR3 DNA sequence: TGCGCCAGCAGGGGCGGGGTAGATACGCAGTATTTT.

CDR3 DNA sequence: TGCGCCAGCAGAGACAGGGGGACCACTGAAGCTTTCTTT. Translation gives CASRDRGTTEAFF. The chain has TRBV10-2 and TRBJ1-1; 9 positions agree with TRBD1. Trimming at V came to 6 bases and at J to 4 bases, leaving 3 bases not matched to a gene. The CDR3 contains 13 residues. Germline lookup yields CDR1 WSHSY and CDR2 SAAADI.

The CDR3 region has the DNA TGTGCCATCAGCGAGACAGGCATGAACACTGAAGCTTTCTTT. This sequence encodes CAISETGMNTEAFF. The chain recombines TRBV10-3 with TRBJ1-1, with D maybe TRBD1 (6 bases). CDR1 ENHRY and CDR2 SYGVKD come from the germline V gene. The V end lost 6 bases, the J end lost 0 bases, and 11 bases lay between the germline ends. The CDR3 totals 14 residues.

In regard to this clone: One end of the junction is discordant with germline, which a read error may explain. The genes are TRBV6-6 and TRBJ1-2, with 9 bases that match TRBD1. The germline CDR1 and CDR2 sequences are MNHNY and SVGAGI (reference sequence). The CDR3 has 15 amino acids. The CDR3 bases are TGTGCCGGCAGTTACGGACAGGGGCGAGACTATGGCTACACCTTC. It specifies CAGSYGQGRDYGYTF.

V usage is TRBV7-2 and J usage is TRBJ2-1; 12 nucleotides agree with TRBD2. The length of the CDR3 is 17 residues. With 2 bases clipped from V and 6 bases from J, the junction kept 8 bases outside the gene matches. Per germline, CDR1 SGHTA and CDR2 FQGNSA. The CDR3 sequence: CASSLIALAGGRNEQFF. In nucleotides, the CDR3 is TGTGCCAGCAGCTTAATCGCCCTAGCGGGGGGGCGCAATGAGCAGTTCTTC.

The V and J genes are TRBV30 and TRBJ2-5, with 12 nucleotides matching TRBD1. Germline lookup yields CDR1 GTSNPN and CDR2 SVGIG (reference sequence). V lost 5 bases and J lost 4; bases outside the gene matches: 2. The CDR3 contains 13 residues. The CDR3 DNA sequence: TGTGCCTGGGGGACAGGGGGCGGAGAGACCCAGTACTTC. Protein product: CAWGTGGGETQYF.

The J gene is TRBJ2-6, the V gene TRBV5-4; D is unclear. This CDR3 has 17 amino acids. Between the trimmed V and J ends, which lost 4 bases and 1 base, there was a span of 15 bases. Germline V gives CDR1 SGHNT, CDR2 YYREEE (reference sequence). The CDR3 DNA reads TGTGCCAGCAGCCGGGCAGCCGATTGGTCTGGGGCCAACGTCCTGACTTTC. Its translation: CASSRAADWSGANVLTF.

The rearrangement uses TRBV29-1 and TRBJ1-1; 9 positions match TRBD1. CDR1 is SQVTM, CDR2 ANQGSEA, per germline. This CDR3 contains 15 residues. With V trimmed by 6 bases and J by 0 bases, 8 bases remained unmatched. The DNA for the CDR3 is TGCAGCGTCTCAAACCGACAGGGGGTGAACACTGAAGCTTTCTTT. Encoded protein: CSVSNRQGVNTEAFF.

The CDR3 DNA sequence: TGTGCCAGTAGTATAGGATGGCAGAGCGTCATGAACACTGAAGCTTTCTTT. It specifies CASSIGWQSVMNTEAFF. This sequence joins TRBV19 and TRBJ1-1; D is ambiguous. Germline CDR1 reads LNHDA; CDR2 reads SQIVND (reference sequence). The CDR3 covers 17 residues. Trimming removed 1 base from V and 0 bases from J, with 15 bases in between. The full variable domain, its missing parts supplied by reference TRBV19 and TRBJ1-1, is DGGITQSPKYLFRKEGQNVTLSCEQNLNHDAMYWYRQDPGQGLRLIYYSQIVNDFQKGDIAEGYSVSREKKESFPLTVTSAQKNPTAFYLCASSIGWQSVMNTEAFFGQGTRLTVV.

The rearrangement uses TRBV7-9 and TRBJ2-5, with D perhaps TRBD1 (5 bases). This CDR3 region has 15 residues. From germline, CDR1 is SEHNR and CDR2 FQNEAQ (reference sequence). V lost 4 bases and J lost 1, with 13 bases in between. CDR3 bases: TGTGCCAGCAGCTCCAGACAGACTCGCCAAGAGACCCAGTACTTC. Translating gives CASSSRQTRQETQYF.

The chain uses TRBV29-1 and TRBJ2-5, with TRBD1 matching over 7 bases. Germline CDR1 and CDR2: SQVTM and ANQGSEA. CDR3 length equals 13 residues. J lost 5 bases, V lost 7 bases, and 10 bases had no gene match. The chain's CDR3 is CSEGVGGGETQYF. The CDR3 bases are TGCAGCGAGGGAGTAGGGGGCGGGGAGACCCAGTACTTC. Supplemented by reference TRBV29-1 and TRBJ2-5, the full variable domain reads SAVISQKPSRDICQRGTSLTIQCQVDSQVTMMFWYRQQPGQSLTLIATANQGSEATYESGFVIDKFPISRPNLTFSTLTVSNMSPEDSSIYLCSEGVGGGETQYFGPGTRLLVL.

The chain recombines TRBV19 with TRBJ2-5; D call uncertain. V was shortened by 7 bases and J by 1 base, with 10 bases between the two germline ends. Germline V gives CDR1 LNHDA, CDR2 SQIVND (reference sequence). The CDR3 has 13 residues. CDR3 region: CASTPPGQETQYF. The CDR3 DNA sequence: TGTGCCAGTACCCCCCCGGGCCAAGAGACCCAGTACTTC.

This chain joins TRBV6-5 and TRBJ2-5; D may be TRBD2 (5 bases). The J call could be wrong; TRBJ2-7 is a better fit for the DNA end. CDR1 is MNHEY and CDR2 is SVGAGI in the germline V gene. The CDR3 sequence is 15 residues long. CDR3 in DNA: TGTGCCAGCAGTTACTATTCCCGGGGCTCCTACGAGCAGTACTTC. This sequence encodes CASSYYSRGSYEQYF.